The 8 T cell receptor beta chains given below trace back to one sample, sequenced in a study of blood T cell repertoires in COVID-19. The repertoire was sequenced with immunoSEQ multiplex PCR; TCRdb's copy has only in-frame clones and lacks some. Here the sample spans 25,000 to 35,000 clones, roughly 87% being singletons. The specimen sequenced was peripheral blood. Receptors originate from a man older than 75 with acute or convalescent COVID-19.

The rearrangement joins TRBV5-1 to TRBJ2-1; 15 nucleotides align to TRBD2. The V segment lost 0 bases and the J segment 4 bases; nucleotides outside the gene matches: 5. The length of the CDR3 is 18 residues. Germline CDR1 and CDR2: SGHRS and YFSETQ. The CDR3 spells CASSLEGLAGGTYNEQFF. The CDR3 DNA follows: TGCGCCAGCAGCTTGGAGGGACTAGCGGGAGGAACTTACAATGAGCAGTTCTTC.

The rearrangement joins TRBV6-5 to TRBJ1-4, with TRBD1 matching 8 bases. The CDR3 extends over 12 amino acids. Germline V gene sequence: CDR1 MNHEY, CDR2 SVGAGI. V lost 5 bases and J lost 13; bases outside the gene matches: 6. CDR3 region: CASSHGQGGLFF. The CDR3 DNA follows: TGTGCCAGCAGTCACGGACAGGGAGGACTGTTTTTT.

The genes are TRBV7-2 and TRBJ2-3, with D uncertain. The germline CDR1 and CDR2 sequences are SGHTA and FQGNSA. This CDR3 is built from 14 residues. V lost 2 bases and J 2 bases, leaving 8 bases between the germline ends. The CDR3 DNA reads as TGTGCCAGCAGCTTATGGGCAGCCACAGATACGCAGTATTTT. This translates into CASSLWAATDTQYF. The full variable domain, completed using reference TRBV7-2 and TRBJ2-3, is GAGVSQSPSNKVTEKGKDVELRCDPISGHTALYWYRQSLGQGLEFLIYFQGNSAPDKSGLPSDRFSAERTGGSVSTLTIQRTQQEDSAVYLCASSLWAATDTQYFGPGTRLTVL.

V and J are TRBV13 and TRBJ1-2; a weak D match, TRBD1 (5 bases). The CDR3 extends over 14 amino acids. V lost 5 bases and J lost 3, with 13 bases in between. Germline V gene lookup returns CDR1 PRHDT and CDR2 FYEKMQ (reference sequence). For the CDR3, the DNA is TGTGCCAGCAGCCCTAGTGCAGGGCACTATGGCTACACCTTC. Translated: CASSPSAGHYGYTF. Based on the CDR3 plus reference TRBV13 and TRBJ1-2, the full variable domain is AAGVIQSPRHLIKEKRETATLKCYPIPRHDTVYWYQQGPGQDPQFLISFYEKMQSDKGSIPDRFSAQQFSDYHSELNMSSLELGDSALYFCASSPSAGHYGYTFGSGTRLTVV.

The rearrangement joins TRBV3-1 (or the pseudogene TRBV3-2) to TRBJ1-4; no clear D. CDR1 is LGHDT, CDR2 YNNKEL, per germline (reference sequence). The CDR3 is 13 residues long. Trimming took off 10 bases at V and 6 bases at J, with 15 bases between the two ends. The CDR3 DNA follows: TGTGCCACCGGAGCCAGCCGGGATGAAAAACTGTTTTTT. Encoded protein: CATGASRDEKLFF.

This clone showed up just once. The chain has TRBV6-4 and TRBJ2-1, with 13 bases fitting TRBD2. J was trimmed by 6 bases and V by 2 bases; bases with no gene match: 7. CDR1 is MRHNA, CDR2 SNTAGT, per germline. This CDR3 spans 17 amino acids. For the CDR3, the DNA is TGTGCCAGCAGTGACGGACTAGCGGGAGACGGGTTCAATGAGCAGTTCTTC. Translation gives CASSDGLAGDGFNEQFF.

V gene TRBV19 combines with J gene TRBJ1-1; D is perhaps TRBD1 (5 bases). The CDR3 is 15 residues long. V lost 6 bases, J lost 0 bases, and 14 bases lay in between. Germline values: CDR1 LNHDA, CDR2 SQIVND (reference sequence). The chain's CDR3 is CASSPMEGMNTEAFF. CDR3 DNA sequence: TGTGCCAGTAGCCCTATGGAGGGGATGAACACTGAAGCTTTCTTT.

The DNA for the CDR3 is TGTGCCAGCAGGGGAGCGACGGGAGGGCGTCCCCATGAGCAGTTCTTC. Translating it yields CASRGATGGRPHEQFF. The chain uses TRBV11-1 and TRBJ2-1; 8 bases are shared with TRBD2. The germline gives CDR1 SGHAT, CDR2 FQDESV (reference sequence). V gave up 6 bases and J gave up 8 bases; unmatched junction bases: 15. The CDR3 covers 16 residues.